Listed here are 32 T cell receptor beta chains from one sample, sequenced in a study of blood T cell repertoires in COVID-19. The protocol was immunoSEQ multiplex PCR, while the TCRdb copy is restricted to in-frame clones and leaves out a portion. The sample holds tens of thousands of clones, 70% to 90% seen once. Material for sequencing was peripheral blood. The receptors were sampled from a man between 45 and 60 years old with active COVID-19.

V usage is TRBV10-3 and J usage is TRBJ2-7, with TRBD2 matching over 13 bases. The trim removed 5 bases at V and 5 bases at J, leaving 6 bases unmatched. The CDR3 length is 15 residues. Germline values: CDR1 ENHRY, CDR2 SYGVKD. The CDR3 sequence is CAISRTSGRMNEQYF. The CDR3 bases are TGTGCCATCAGTAGGACTAGCGGGAGAATGAACGAGCAGTACTTC.

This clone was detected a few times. The CDR3 region is CASSLAHGGTYEQYF. In DNA form, the CDR3 reads TGTGCCAGCAGCTTAGCTCATGGAGGGACCTACGAGCAGTACTTC. The rearrangement links TRBV7-2 to TRBJ2-7; D may be TRBD2 (6 bases). Germline V gene lookup returns CDR1 SGHTA and CDR2 FQGNSA. V was pared by 0 bases and J by 2 bases, with 11 bases between. The CDR3 spans 15 residues.

CDR3 in DNA: TGCAGCGTCTCTCAAGCGGGAACGAACACCGGGGAGCTGTTTTTT. Encoded protein: CSVSQAGTNTGELFF. The gene calls are TRBV29-1 and TRBJ2-2; 7 bases agree with TRBD2. With 6 bases clipped from V and 0 bases from J, the junction kept 7 bases outside the gene matches. Germline lookup yields CDR1 SQVTM and CDR2 ANQGSEA. The CDR3 length is 15 residues.

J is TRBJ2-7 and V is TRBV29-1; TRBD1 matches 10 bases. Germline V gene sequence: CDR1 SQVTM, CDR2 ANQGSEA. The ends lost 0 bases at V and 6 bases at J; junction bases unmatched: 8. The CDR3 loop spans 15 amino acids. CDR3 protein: CSVEEVTGGFSEQYF. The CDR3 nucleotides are TGCAGCGTTGAAGAGGTGACAGGGGGCTTTAGCGAGCAGTACTTC.

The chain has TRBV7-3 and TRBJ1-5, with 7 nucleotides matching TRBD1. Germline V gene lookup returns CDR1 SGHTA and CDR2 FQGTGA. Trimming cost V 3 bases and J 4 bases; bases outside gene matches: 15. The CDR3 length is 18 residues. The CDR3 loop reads CASSFPDYRGERNQPQHF. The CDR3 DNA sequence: TGTGCCAGCAGCTTCCCCGACTACAGGGGTGAGAGAAATCAGCCCCAGCATTTT.

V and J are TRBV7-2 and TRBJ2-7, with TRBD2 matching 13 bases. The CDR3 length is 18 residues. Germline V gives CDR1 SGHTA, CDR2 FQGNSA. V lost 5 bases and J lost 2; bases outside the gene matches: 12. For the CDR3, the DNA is TGTGCCAGCAGCCCCCTCGGACTAGCGGGAGTAAGGGCCTACGAGCAGTACTTC. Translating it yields CASSPLGLAGVRAYEQYF.

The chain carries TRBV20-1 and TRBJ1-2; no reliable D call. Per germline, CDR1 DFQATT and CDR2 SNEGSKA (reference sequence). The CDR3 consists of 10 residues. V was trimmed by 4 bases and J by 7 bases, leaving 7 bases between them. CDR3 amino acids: CSATGIGYTF. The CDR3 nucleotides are TGCAGTGCTACGGGGATTGGCTACACCTTC.

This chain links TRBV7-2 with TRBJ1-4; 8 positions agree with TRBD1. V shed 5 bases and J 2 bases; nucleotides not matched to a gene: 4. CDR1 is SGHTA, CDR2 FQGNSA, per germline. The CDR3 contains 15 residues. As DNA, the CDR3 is TGTGCCAGCAGCACATACAGGGGGACTAATGAAAAACTGTTTTTT. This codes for CASSTYRGTNEKLFF.

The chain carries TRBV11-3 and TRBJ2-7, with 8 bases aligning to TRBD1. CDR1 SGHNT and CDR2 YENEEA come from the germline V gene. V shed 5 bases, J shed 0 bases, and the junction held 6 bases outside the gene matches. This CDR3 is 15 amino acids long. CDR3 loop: CASSQTGVTSYEQYF. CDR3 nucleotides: TGTGCCAGCAGCCAGACAGGGGTGACCTCCTACGAGCAGTACTTC.

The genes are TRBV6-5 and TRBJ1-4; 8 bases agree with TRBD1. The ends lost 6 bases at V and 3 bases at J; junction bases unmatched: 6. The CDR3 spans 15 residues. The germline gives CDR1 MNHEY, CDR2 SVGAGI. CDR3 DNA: TGTGCCAGCAGGACCACAGGGGGTTCTAATGAAAAACTGTTTTTT. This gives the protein CASRTTGGSNEKLFF.

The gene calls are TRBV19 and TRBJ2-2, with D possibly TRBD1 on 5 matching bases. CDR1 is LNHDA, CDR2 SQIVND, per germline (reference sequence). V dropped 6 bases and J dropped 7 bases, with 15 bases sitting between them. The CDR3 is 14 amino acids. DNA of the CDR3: TGTGCCAGTAGCCGCCGACAGAACTTCGGGGAGCTGTTTTTT. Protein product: CASSRRQNFGELFF.

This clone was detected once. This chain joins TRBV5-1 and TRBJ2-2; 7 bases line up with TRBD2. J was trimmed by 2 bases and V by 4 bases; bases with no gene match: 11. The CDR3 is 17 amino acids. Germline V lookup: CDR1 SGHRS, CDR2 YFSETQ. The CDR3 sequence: CASSPRPSGANTGELFF. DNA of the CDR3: TGCGCCAGCAGCCCCCGGCCAAGCGGGGCTAACACCGGGGAGCTGTTTTTT.

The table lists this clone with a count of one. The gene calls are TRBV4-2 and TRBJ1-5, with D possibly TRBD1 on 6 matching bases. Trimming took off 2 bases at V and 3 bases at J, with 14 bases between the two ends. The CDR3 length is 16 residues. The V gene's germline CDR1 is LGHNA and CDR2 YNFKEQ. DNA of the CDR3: TGTGCCAGCAGCCAACGGACAGAAGGGCCCAATCAGCCCCAGCATTTT. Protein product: CASSQRTEGPNQPQHF.

CDR3 sequence reads: CASSPGTGEPSGYTF. In DNA, the CDR3 is TGTGCCAGCAGCCCCGGGACAGGGGAACCTAGTGGCTACACCTTC. The chain joins TRBV3-1 (or the pseudogene TRBV3-2) to TRBJ1-2, with 10 bases aligning to TRBD1. The CDR3 loop spans 15 amino acids. CDR1 and CDR2 from the germline V gene are LGHDT and YNNKEL (reference sequence). The V segment lost 4 bases and the J segment 7 bases; nucleotides outside the gene matches: 9.

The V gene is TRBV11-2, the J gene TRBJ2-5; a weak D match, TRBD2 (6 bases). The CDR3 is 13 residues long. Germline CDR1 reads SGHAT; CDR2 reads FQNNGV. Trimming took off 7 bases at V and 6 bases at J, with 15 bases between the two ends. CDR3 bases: TGTGCCAGCACCCCTCCAGGGAGGAAGACCCAGTACTTC. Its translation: CASTPPGRKTQYF.

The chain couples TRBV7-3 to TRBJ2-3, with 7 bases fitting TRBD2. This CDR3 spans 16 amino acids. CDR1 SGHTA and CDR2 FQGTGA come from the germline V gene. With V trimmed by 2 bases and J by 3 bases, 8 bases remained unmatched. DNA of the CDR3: TGTGCCAGCAGCTTAGGTCTAGCGGATATTACAGATACGCAGTATTTT. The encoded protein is CASSLGLADITDTQYF.

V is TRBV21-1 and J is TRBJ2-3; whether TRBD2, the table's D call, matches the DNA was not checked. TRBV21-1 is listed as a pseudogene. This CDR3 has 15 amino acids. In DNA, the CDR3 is TGTGCCAGCTCGGGGACTAGAAGTGGGTGCGATACGCAGTATTTT. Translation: CASSGTRSGCDTQYF.

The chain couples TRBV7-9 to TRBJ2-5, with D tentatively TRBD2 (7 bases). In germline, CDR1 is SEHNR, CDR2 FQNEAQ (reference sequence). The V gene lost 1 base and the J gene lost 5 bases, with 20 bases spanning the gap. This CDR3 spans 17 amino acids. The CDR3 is CASSLGGGRPKMETQYF. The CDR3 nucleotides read TGTGCCAGCAGCTTAGGCGGGGGCCGTCCAAAAATGGAGACCCAGTACTTC.

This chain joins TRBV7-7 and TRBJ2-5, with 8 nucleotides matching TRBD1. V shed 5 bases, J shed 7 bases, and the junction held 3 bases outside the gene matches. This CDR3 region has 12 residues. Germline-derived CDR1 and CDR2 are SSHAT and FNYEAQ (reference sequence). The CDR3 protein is CASSRTGSTQYF. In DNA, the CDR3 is TGTGCCAGCAGCCGGACAGGGTCGACCCAGTACTTC.

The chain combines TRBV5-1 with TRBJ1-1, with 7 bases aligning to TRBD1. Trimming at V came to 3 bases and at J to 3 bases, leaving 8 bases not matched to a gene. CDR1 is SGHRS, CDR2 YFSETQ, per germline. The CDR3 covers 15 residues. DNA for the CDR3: TGCGCCAGCAGCTATACAGGGGAGTGGGACACTGAAGCTTTCTTT. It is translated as CASSYTGEWDTEAFF. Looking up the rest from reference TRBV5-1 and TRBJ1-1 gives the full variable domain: KAGVTQTPRYLIKTRGQQVTLSCSPISGHRSVSWYQQTPGQGLQFLFEYFSETQRNKGNFPGRFSGRQFSNSRSEMNVSTLELGDSALYLCASSYTGEWDTEAFFGQGTRLTVV.

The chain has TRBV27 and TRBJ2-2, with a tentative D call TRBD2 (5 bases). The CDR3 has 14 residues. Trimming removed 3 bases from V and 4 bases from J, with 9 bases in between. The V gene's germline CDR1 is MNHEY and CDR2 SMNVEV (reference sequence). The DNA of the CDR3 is TGTGCCAGCAGTTTCGGGGTTAGCACCGGGGAGCTGTTTTTT. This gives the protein CASSFGVSTGELFF.

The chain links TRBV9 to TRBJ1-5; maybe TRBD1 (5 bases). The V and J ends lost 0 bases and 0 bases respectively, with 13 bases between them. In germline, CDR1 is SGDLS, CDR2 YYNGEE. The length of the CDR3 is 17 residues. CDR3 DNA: TGTGCCAGCAGCGTAGGGGGGGACTCTAATAGCAATCAGCCCCAGCATTTT. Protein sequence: CASSVGGDSNSNQPQHF.

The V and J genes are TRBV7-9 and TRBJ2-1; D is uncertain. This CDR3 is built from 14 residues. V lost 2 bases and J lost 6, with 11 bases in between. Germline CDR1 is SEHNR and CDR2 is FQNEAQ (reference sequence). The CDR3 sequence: CASSLNPRGNEQFF. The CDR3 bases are TGTGCCAGCAGCTTAAATCCGCGAGGCAATGAGCAGTTCTTC.

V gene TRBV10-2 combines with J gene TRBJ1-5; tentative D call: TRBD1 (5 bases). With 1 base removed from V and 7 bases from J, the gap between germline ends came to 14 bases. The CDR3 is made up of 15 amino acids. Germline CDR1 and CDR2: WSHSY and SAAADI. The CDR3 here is CASSEYSGLGQPQHF. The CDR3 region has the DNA TGCGCCAGCAGTGAGTATTCAGGGTTAGGCCAGCCCCAGCATTTT.

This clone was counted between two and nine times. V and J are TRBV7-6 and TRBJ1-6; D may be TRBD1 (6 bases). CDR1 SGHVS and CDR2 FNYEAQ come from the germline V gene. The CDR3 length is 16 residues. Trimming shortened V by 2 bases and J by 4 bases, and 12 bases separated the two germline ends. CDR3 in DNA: TGTGCCAGCAGCTTATCGGTAGGGGGATATAATTCACCCCTCCACTTT. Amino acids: CASSLSVGGYNSPLHF.

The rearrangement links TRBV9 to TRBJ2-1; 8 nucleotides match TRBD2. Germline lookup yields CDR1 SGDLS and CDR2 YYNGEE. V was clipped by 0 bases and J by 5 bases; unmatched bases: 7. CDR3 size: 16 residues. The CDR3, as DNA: TGTGCCAGCAGCGTAGGAAGCGGGAGAGGCAACAATGAGCAGTTCTTC. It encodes CASSVGSGRGNNEQFF.

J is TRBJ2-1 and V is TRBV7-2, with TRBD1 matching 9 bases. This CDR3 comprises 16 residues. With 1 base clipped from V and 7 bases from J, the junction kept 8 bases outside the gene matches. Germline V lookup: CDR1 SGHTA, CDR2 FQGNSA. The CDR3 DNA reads TGTGCCAGCAGCTTAGTCGTGGGACAGGGAATAAATGAGCAGTTCTTC. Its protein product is CASSLVVGQGINEQFF.

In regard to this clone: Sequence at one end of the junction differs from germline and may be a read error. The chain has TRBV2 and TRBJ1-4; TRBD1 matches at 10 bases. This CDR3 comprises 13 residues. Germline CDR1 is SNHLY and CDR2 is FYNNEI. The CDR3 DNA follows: TGTGCCAGCCGTGACAGGGGGCGGGAAAAACTGTTTTTT. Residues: CASRDRGREKLFF. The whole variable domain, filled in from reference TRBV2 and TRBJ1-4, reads EPEVTQTPSHQVTQMGQEVILRCVPISNHLYFYWYRQILGQKVEFLVSFYNNEISEKSEIFDDQFSVERPDGSNFTLKIRSTKLEDSAMYFCASRDRGREKLFFGSGTQLSVL.

CDR3 nucleotide sequence: TGTGCCAGCAGTTCAAGCTACAGGCAACCCTACAATGAGCAGTTCTTC. Translation: CASSSSYRQPYNEQFF. The gene calls are TRBV6-4 and TRBJ2-1; D perhaps matches TRBD1 (5 bases). V was clipped by 5 bases and J by 2 bases, with 16 bases between them. CDR3 size: 16 residues. The germline V gene encodes CDR1 MRHNA and CDR2 SNTAGT.

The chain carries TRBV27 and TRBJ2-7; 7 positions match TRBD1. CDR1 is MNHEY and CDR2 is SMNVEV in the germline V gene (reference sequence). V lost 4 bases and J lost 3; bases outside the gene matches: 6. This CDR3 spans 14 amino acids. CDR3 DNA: TGTGCCAGCAGTTCGAGGACAGGAAACTACGAGCAGTACTTC. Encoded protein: CASSSRTGNYEQYF.

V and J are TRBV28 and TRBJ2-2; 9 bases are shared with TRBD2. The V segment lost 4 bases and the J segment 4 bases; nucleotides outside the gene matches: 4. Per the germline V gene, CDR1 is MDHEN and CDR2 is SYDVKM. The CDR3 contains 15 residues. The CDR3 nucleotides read TGTGCCAGCAGTTACAGCGGGAGGCGCACCGGGGAGCTGTTTTTT. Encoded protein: CASSYSGRRTGELFF.

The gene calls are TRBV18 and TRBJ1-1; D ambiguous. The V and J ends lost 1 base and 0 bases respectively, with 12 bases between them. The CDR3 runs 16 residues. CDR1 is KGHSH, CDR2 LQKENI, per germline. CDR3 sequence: CASSPLQVGMNTEAFF. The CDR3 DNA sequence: TGTGCCAGCTCACCACTCCAGGTCGGCATGAACACTGAAGCTTTCTTT. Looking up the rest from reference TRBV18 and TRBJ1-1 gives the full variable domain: NAGVMQNPRHLVRRRGQEARLRCSPMKGHSHVYWYRQLPEEGLKFMVYLQKENIIDESGMPKERFSAEFPKEGPSILRIQQVVRGDSAAYFCASSPLQVGMNTEAFFGQGTRLTVV.